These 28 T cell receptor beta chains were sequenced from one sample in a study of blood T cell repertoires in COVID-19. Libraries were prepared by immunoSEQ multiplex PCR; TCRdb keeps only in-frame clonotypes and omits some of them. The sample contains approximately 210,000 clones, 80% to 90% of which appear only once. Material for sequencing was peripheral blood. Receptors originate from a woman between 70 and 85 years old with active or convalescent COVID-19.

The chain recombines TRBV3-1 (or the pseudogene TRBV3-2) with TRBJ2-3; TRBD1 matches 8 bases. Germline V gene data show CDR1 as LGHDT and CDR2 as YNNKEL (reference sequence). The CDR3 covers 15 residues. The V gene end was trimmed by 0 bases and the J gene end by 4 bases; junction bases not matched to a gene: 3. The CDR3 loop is CASSQEGTGADTQYF. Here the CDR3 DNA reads TGTGCCAGCAGCCAAGAAGGGACAGGAGCAGATACGCAGTATTTT.

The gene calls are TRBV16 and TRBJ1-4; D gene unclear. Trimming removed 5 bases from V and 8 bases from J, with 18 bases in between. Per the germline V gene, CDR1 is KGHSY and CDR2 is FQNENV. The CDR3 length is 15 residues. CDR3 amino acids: CASSSLSSGREKLFF. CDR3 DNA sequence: TGTGCCAGCAGCTCCCTAAGCAGTGGCAGGGAAAAACTGTTTTTT.

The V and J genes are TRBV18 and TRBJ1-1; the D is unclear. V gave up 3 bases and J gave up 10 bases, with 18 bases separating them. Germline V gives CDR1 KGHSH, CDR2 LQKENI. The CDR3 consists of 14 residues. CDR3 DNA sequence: TGTGCCAGCTCACCTAACCAGGTCGGGGTCGGAGCTTTCTTT. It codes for CASSPNQVGVGAFF. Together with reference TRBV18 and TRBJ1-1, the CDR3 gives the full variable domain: NAGVMQNPRHLVRRRGQEARLRCSPMKGHSHVYWYRQLPEEGLKFMVYLQKENIIDESGMPKERFSAEFPKEGPSILRIQQVVRGDSAAYFCASSPNQVGVGAFFGQGTRLTVV.

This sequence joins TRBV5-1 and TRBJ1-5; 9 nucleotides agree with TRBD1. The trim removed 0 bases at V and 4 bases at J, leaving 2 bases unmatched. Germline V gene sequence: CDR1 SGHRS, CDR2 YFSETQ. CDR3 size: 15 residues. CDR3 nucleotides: TGCGCCAGCAGCTTGGGGACAGGGGTAAATCAGCCCCAGCATTTT. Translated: CASSLGTGVNQPQHF.

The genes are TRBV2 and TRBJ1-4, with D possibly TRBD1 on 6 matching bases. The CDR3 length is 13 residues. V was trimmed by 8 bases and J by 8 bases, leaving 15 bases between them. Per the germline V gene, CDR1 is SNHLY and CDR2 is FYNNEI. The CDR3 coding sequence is TGTGCCAGCGGTGTCAGGGGTGGGGAAAAACTGTTTTTT. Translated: CASGVRGGEKLFF.

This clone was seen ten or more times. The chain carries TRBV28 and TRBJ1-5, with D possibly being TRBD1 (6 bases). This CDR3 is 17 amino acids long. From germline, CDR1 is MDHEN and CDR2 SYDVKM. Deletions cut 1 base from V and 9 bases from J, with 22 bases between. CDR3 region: CASSLSPTRQGYRPQHF. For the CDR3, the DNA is TGTGCCAGCAGTTTATCACCGACCAGGCAGGGGTATAGGCCCCAGCATTTT. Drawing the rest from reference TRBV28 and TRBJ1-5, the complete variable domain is DVKVTQSSRYLVKRTGEKVFLECVQDMDHENMFWYRQDPGLGLRLIYFSYDVKMKEKGDIPEGYSVSREKKERFSLILESASTNQTSMYLCASSLSPTRQGYRPQHFGDGTRLSIL.

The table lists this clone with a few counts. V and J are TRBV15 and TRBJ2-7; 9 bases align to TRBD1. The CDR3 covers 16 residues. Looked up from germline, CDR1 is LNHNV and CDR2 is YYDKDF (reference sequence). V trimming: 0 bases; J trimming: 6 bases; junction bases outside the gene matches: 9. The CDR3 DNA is TGTGCCACCAGCAGAGATCTGGGACAGGGAAAGGGCGAGCAGTACTTC. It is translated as CATSRDLGQGKGEQYF.

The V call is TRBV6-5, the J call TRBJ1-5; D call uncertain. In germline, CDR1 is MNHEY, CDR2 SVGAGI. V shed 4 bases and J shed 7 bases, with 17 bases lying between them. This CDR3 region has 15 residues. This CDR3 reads CASSSGLGSGQPQHF. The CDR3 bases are TGTGCCAGCAGTTCGGGCCTCGGGTCGGGGCAGCCCCAGCATTTT.

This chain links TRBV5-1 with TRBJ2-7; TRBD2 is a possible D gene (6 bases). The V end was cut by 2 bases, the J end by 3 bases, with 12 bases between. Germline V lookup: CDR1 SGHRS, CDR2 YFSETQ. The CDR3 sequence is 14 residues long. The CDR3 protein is CASSFTRGGYEQYF. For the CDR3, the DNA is TGCGCCAGCAGCTTTACGAGGGGAGGCTACGAGCAGTACTTC.

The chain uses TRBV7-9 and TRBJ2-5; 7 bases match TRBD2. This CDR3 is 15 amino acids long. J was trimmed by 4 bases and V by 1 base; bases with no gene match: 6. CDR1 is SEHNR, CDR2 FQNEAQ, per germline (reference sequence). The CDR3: CASSLGGGYGETQYF. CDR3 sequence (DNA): TGTGCCAGCAGCTTAGGGGGAGGGTACGGAGAGACCCAGTACTTC.

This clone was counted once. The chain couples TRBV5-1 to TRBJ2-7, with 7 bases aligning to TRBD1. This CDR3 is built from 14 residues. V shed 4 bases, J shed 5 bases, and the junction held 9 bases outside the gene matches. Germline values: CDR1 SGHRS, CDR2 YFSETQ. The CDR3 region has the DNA TGCGCCAGCAGCCAAGGGGGCTGGGTCGACGAGCAGTACTTC. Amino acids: CASSQGGWVDEQYF. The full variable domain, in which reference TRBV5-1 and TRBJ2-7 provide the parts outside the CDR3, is KAGVTQTPRYLIKTRGQQVTLSCSPISGHRSVSWYQQTPGQGLQFLFEYFSETQRNKGNFPGRFSGRQFSNSRSEMNVSTLELGDSALYLCASSQGGWVDEQYFGPGTRLTVT.

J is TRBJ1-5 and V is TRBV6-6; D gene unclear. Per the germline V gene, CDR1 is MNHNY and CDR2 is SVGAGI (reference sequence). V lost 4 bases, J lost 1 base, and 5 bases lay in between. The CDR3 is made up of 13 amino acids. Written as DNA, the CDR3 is TGTGCCAGCAGTTTGGGCAGCAATCAGCCCCAGCATTTT. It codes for CASSLGSNQPQHF.

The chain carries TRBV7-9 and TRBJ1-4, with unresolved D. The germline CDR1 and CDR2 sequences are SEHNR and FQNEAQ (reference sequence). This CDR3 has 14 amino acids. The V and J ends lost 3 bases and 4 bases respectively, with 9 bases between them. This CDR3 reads CASSFVEGNEKLFF. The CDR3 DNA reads TGTGCCAGCAGCTTTGTGGAGGGTAATGAAAAACTGTTTTTT. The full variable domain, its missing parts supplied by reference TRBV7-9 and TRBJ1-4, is DTGVSQNPRHKITKRGQNVTFRCDPISEHNRLYWYRQTLGQGPEFLTYFQNEAQLEKSRLLSDRFSAERPKGSFSTLEIQRTEQGDSAMYLCASSFVEGNEKLFFGSGTQLSVL.

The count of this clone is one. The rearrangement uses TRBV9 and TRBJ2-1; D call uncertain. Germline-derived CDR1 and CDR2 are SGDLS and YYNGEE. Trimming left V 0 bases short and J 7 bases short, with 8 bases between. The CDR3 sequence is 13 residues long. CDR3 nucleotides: TGTGCCAGCAGCGTAGGTGGGCGAAATGAGCAGTTCTTC. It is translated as CASSVGGRNEQFF.

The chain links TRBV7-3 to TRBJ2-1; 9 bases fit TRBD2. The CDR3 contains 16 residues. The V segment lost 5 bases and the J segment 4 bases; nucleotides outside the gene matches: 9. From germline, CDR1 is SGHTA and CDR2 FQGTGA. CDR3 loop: CASSPGPAGGYNEQFF. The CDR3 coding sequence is TGTGCCAGCAGCCCAGGGCCAGCGGGGGGATACAATGAGCAGTTCTTC.

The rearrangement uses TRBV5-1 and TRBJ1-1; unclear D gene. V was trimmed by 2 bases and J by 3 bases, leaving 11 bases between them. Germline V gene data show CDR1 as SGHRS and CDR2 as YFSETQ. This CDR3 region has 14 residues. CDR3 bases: TGCGCCAGCAGCTTCCAAAGGGAGGACACTGAAGCTTTCTTT. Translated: CASSFQREDTEAFF.

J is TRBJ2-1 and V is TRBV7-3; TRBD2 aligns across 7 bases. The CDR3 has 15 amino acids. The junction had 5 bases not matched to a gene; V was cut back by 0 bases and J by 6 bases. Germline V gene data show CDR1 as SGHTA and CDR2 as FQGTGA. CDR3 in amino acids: CASSLTGLVFNEQFF. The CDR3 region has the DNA TGTGCCAGCAGCTTAACTGGACTAGTTTTCAATGAGCAGTTCTTC.

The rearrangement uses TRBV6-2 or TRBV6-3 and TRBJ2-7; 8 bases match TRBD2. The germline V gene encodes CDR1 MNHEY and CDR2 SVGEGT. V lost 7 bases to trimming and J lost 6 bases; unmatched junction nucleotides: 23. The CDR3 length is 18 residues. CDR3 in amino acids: CASIPALTTGTRSREQYF. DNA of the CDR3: TGTGCCAGCATCCCAGCTCTAACGACCGGGACTAGGAGTCGCGAGCAGTACTTC.

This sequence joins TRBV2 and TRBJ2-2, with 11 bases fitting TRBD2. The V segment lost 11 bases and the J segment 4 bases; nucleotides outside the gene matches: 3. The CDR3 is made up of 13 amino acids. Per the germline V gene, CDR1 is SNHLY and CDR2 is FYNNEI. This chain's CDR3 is CAGSGRATGELFF. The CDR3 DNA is TGTGCCGGTAGCGGGAGGGCCACCGGGGAGCTGTTTTTT.

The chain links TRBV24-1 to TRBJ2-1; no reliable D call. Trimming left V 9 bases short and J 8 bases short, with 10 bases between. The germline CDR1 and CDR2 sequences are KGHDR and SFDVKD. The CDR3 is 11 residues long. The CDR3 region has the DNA TGTGCCACCGGATGGAGAGATGAGCAGTTCTTC. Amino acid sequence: CATGWRDEQFF.

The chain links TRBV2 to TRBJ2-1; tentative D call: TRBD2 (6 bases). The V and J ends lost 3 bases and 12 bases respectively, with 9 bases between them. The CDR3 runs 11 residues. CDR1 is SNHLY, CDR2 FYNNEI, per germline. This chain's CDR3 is CASSDGGRQFF. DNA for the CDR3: TGTGCCAGCAGTGACGGAGGGAGGCAGTTCTTC.

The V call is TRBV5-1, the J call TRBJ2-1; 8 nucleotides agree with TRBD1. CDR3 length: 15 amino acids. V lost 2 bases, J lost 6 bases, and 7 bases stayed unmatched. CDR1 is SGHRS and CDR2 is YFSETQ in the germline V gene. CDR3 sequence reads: CASSFRTGSLNEQFF. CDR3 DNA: TGCGCCAGCAGCTTTCGGACAGGGAGCCTCAATGAGCAGTTCTTC.

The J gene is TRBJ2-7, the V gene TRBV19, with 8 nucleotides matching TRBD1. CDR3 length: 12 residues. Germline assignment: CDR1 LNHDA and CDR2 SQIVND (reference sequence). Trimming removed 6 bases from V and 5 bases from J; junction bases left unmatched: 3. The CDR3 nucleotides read TGTGCCAGTAGCCGACAGGGGAACGAGCAGTACTTC. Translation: CASSRQGNEQYF.

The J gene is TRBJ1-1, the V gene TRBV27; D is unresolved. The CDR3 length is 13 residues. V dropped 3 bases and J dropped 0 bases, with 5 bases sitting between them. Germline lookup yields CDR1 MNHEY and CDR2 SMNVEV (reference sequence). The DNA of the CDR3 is TGTGCCAGCAGTTTGAGTTTGAACACTGAAGCTTTCTTT. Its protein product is CASSLSLNTEAFF.

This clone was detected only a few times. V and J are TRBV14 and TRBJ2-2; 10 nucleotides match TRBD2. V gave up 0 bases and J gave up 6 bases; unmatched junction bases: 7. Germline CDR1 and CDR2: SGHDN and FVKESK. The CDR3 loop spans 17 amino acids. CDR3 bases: TGTGCCAGCAGCCAAGAAGAGCTAGCGGGAGTTCCCGGGGAGCTGTTTTTT. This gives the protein CASSQEELAGVPGELFF.

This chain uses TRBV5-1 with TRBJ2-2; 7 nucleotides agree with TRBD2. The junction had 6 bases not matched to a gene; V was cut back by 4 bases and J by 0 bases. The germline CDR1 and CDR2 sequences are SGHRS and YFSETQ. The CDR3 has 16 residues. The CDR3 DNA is TGCGCCAGCAGCCCCGGGGGGACCTCGAACACCGGGGAGCTGTTTTTT. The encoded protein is CASSPGGTSNTGELFF.

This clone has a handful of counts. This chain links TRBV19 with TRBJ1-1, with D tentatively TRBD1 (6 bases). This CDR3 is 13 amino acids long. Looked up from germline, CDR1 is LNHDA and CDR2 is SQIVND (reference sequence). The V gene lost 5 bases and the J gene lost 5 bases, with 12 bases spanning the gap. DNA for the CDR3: TGTGCCAGTAGTGCCAAACAGGGAACTGAAGCTTTCTTT. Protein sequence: CASSAKQGTEAFF.

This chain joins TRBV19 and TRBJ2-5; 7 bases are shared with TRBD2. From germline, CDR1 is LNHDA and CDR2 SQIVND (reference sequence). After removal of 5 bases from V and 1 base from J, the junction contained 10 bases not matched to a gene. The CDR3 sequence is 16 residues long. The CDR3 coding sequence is TGTGCCAGTAGTCCGACATCAGGGACTACCCAAGAGACCCAGTACTTC. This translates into CASSPTSGTTQETQYF. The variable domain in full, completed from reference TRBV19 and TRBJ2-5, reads DGGITQSPKYLFRKEGQNVTLSCEQNLNHDAMYWYRQDPGQGLRLIYYSQIVNDFQKGDIAEGYSVSREKKESFPLTVTSAQKNPTAFYLCASSPTSGTTQETQYFGPGTRLLVL.